The source of this T cell receptor beta chain is a study of blood T cell repertoires in COVID-19. TCRdb's table, derived via immunoSEQ multiplex PCR, lists solely in-frame clones and lacks some. The sample has fewer than 200,000 clones; 65% to 85% are singletons. Germline V lookup: CDR1 MNHEY, CDR2 SVGAGI. The CDR3 spans 14 residues. Trimming took 0 bases from V and 5 from J, leaving 10 bases between them. The clonotype originates from a woman aged 45 to 65 in a cohort exposed to, infected with or recovered from COVID-19 (not recorded which). Sample: PBMCs or T cells enriched from blood (not recorded which). V usage is TRBV6-5 and J usage is TRBJ1-2; D uncertain. CDR3 in DNA: TGTGCCAGCAGTTACTCCAACAGAAAGTATGGCTACACCTTC. This translates into CASSYSNRKYGYTF.